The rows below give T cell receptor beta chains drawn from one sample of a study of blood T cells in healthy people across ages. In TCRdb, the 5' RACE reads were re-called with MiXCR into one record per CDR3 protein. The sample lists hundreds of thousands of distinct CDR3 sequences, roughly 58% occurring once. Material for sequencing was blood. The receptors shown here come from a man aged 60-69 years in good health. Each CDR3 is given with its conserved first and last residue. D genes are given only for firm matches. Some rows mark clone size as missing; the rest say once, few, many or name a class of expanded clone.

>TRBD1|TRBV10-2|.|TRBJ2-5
TGCGCCACCATAGAGGACAGGGCGGTTCAAGAGACCCAGTACTTC
CATIEDRAVQETQYF
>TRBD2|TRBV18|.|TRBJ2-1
TGTGCCAGCTCCCGCGACCAGGGCGGTAGCGGGGGGGCCAGTGAGCAGTTCTTC
CASSRDQGGSGGASEQFF
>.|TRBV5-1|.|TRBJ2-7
TGCGCCAGCCGGGGGACCTACGAGCAGTACTTC
CASRGTYEQYF
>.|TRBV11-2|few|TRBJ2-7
TGTGCCAGCACCAAAGACTCCTACGAGCAGTACTTC
CASTKDSYEQYF
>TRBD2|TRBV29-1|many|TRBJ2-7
TGCAGCGCGGGGACTAGCGGCTACGAGCAGTACTTC
CSAGTSGYEQYF
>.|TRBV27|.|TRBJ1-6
TGTGCCAGCAGTTTAGGGCGGCCAAATTCACCCCTCCACTTT
CASSLGRPNSPLHF
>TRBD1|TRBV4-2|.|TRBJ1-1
TGTGCCAGCAGGGCGGTAGGGGGCGGAGCCACTGAAGCTTTCTTT
CASRAVGGGATEAFF
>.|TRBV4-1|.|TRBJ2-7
TGCGCCAGCAGCCGTGGGACTTCGGGCGACGAGCAGTACTTC
CASSRGTSGDEQYF
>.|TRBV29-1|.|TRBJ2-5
TGCAGCGTTGCCGGTAGCCAGAAAGAGACCCAGTACTTC
CSVAGSQKETQYF
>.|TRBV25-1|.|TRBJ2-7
TGTGCCAGCAGTGAATGGGGGGTCGGCTCCTACGAGCAGTACTTC
CASSEWGVGSYEQYF
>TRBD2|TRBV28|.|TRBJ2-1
TGTGCCAGCAGCCCACCTAGCGGGGGGGCCCCTACCAATGAGCAGTTCTTC
CASSPPSGGAPTNEQFF
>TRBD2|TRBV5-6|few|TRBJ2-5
TGTGCCAGCAGCGCAGACCCGACTAGCGGAGGGGGAGAGACCCAGTACTTC
CASSADPTSGGGETQYF
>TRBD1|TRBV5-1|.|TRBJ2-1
TGCGCCAGCAGCCAACTTTCCGGGACAGGCAATGAGCAGTTCTTC
CASSQLSGTGNEQFF
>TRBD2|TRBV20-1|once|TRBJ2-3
TGCAGTGCTCTAAGGACTAGCGCCATCACAGATACGCAGTATTTT
CSALRTSAITDTQYF
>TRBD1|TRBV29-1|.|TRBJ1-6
TGCAGCGTCGGCGACAGGGCTAATTCACCCCTCCACTTT
CSVGDRANSPLHF
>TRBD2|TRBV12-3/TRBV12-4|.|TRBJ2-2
TGTGCCAGCAGCTTAGCGGGGGGCCTCAGCGGCGGGGAGCTGTTTTTT
CASSLAGGLSGGELFF
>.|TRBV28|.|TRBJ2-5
TGTGCCAGTAACTCACAGGGTGGGCAAGAGACCCAGTACTTC
CASNSQGGQETQYF
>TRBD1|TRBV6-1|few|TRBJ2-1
TGTGCCAGCAGGGGGGGACAGGGGTTGTATGAGCAGTTCTTC
CASRGGQGLYEQFF
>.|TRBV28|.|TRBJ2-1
TGTGCCAGCAGTCGAGGGGCCGCCAACTACAATGAGCAGTTCTTC
CASSRGAANYNEQFF
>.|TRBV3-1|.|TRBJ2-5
TGTGCCAGCAGCCAAGATCGGAGCGGAATACAAGAGACCCAGTACTTC
CASSQDRSGIQETQYF
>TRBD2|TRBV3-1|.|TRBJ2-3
TGTGCCAGCAGCCTTGCGGGGGGGACGGAAGATACGCAGTATTTT
CASSLAGGTEDTQYF
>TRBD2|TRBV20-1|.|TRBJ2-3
TGCAGTGCTAGTATAGTGTCTAGCGGGTCACTAGGCACAGATACGCAGTATTTT
CSASIVSSGSLGTDTQYF
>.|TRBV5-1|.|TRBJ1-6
TGCGCCAGCAGCTTGGTGGAGGCCGGGAGGGATTCACCCCTCCACTTT
CASSLVEAGRDSPLHF
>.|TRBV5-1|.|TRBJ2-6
TGCGCCAGCAGCTTGGAGCCAACAGGGACAGGGGCCAACGTCCTGACTTTC
CASSLEPTGTGANVLTF
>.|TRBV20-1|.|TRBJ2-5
TGCAGTGCTAGAGAGTCGCCAGAGACCCAGTACTTC
CSARESPETQYF
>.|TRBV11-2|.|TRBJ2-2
TGTGCCAGCAGCTTAGACCTCCGGCACACCGGGGAGCTGTTTTTT
CASSLDLRHTGELFF
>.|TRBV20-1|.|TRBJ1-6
TGCAGTGCTAGAGGTCAGGACTCCTATAATTCACCCCTCCACTTT
CSARGQDSYNSPLHF
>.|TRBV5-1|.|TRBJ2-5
TGCGCCAGCAGCCTTCAACAGGGATTAGAGACCCAGTACTTC
CASSLQQGLETQYF
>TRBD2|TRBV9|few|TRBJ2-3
TGTGCCAGCAGCGCCACCGGGACTAGCGGGGGGACAGATACGCAGTATTTT
CASSATGTSGGTDTQYF
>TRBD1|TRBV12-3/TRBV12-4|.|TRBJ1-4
TGTGCCAGCAGTCCAGGGGACAGGGCTCGGGAGGAACTGTTTTTT
CASSPGDRAREELFF
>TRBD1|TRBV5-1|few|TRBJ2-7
TGCGCCAGCAGACCTACCGGGACAGGGGCGACCGACTACGAGCAGTACTTC
CASRPTGTGATDYEQYF
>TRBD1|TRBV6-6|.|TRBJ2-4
TGTGCCAGCAGGGAACAGGGGGCGAACATTCAGTACTTC
CASREQGANIQYF
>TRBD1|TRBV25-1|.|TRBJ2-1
TGTGCCAGCAGTGAATCTATTACAGGGGTCAGCTCCTACAATGAGCAGTTCTTC
CASSESITGVSSYNEQFF
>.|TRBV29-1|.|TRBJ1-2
TGCAGCGTTGGGTTAGGGACAAGGGGCTACACCTTC
CSVGLGTRGYTF
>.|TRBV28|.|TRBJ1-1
TGTGCCAGCAACGCCGGGAACACTGAAGCTTTCTTT
CASNAGNTEAFF
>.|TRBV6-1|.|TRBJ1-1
TGTGCCACCCGAGACAGAGGGGCGGTGAACACTGAAGCTTTCTTT
CATRDRGAVNTEAFF
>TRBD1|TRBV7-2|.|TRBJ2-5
TGTGCCAGCAGCCACGGGGGGACAGGGATCCAAGAGACCCAGTACTTC
CASSHGGTGIQETQYF
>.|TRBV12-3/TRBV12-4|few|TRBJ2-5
TGTGCCAGCAGTTTAGGCTGGGCAGGAGAGACCCAGTACTTC
CASSLGWAGETQYF
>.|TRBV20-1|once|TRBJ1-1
TGCAGTGCCGCTAGAGCCGACACTGAAGCTTTCTTT
CSAARADTEAFF
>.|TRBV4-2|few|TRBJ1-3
TGTGCCAGCAGAACAGACGGGGGCTCTGGAAACACCATATATTTT
CASRTDGGSGNTIYF
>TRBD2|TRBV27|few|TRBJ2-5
TGTGCCAGCAGAACGGCGGGGGGGCGGGAGACCCAGTACTTC
CASRTAGGRETQYF
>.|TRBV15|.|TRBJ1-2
TGTGCCACCAGCACCGGGACCTACTATGGCTACACCTTC
CATSTGTYYGYTF
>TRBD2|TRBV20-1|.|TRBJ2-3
TGCAGTGCTAGTGGACTAGCGGGGGAAGGAACAGATACGCAGTATTTT
CSASGLAGEGTDTQYF
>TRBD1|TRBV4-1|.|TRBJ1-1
TGCGCCAGCAGCCAAGATCTAAGGCAGGGGGCGACTGAAGCTTTCTTT
CASSQDLRQGATEAFF
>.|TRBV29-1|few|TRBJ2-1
TGCAGCGTTCAAGCGTTCGGGGCCTTCAATGAGCAGTTCTTC
CSVQAFGAFNEQFF
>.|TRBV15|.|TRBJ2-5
TGTGCCACCAGCAGAGATCGGGCGCAGGAGACCCAGTACTTC
CATSRDRAQETQYF